The sequence of this TCR beta chain was determined in a study of T cell responses to AZD1222 COVID-19 vaccine. Method: immunoSEQ multiplex PCR; TCRdb's copy keeps in-frame clones and lacks some. The table shows around 150,000 clones, with roughly 88% occurring only once. This receptor was taken from an adult who received the AZD1222 COVID-19 vaccine. The input for sequencing was peripheral blood, taken 28 days after the second AZD1222 dose.

CDR3 DNA sequence: TGTGCCAGTAGTAGAACCGGGTCTTCTAACTACGAGCAGTACTTC. Its translation: CASSRTGSSNYEQYF. The chain recombines TRBV19 with TRBJ2-7; D call uncertain. Germline V gene data show CDR1 as LNHDA and CDR2 as SQIVND (reference sequence). The CDR3 length is 15 residues. The V gene lost 4 bases and the J gene lost 3 bases, with 16 bases spanning the gap.